This TCR beta chain originates from a study of cytomegalovirus exposure and HLA in healthy donors. The study, taken as a whole, reports: Among CMV-associated TCR beta chains, most appeared HLA-restricted in a later analysis. One variant, a missense change in DCLRE1C, was linked in a later analysis to TCR beta V- and J-gene trimming.

This CDR3 has 15 residues. Germline V lookup: CDR1 SGHRS, CDR2 YFSETQ. Trimming removed 3 bases from V and 3 bases from J; junction bases left unmatched: 7. With respect to this clone: Its antigen is unidentified.

Both 60 Vbeta primers and 13 Jbeta primers went into the PCR. The table came from immunoSEQ multiplex PCR; TCRdb's copy has only in-frame clones and leaves some out. The top ten clones hold roughly 8% of a sample with tens of thousands of clones, about 72% of them seen once. The gene calls are TRBV5-1 and TRBJ2-3, with 7 positions matching TRBD2. This TCR was sampled from a woman younger than 45 in good health and CMV-seropositive. The sequenced material came from PBMCs. This CDR3 reads CASSWRAGETDTQYF. CDR3 bases: TGCGCCAGCAGCTGGAGGGCGGGAGAAACAGATACGCAGTATTTT.